The 11 T cell receptor beta chains below all came from one sample that was sequenced in a study of blood T cell repertoires in COVID-19. Data came from immunoSEQ multiplex PCR; TCRdb stores just in-frame clones and leaves some out. The sample lists more than 45,000 clones; roughly 82% were seen once. Sequenced input: peripheral blood. The receptors originated from a woman aged 60-75 years with acute or convalescent COVID-19.

V usage is TRBV5-1 and J usage is TRBJ2-1; D unclear. The V and J ends lost 6 bases and 7 bases respectively, with 14 bases between them. This CDR3 is 13 amino acids long. From germline, CDR1 is SGHRS and CDR2 YFSETQ. The CDR3 DNA is TGCGCCAGCAACTCACCTCCACTGAATGAGCAGTTCTTC. Its translation: CASNSPPLNEQFF.

The chain carries TRBV5-1 and TRBJ2-7, with no clear D. Germline V gene data show CDR1 as SGHRS and CDR2 as YFSETQ. This CDR3 has 12 amino acids. V was shortened by 6 bases and J by 5 bases, with 12 bases between the two germline ends. CDR3 loop: CASTSQANEQYF. As DNA, the CDR3 is TGCGCCAGCACCTCTCAGGCAAACGAGCAGTACTTC.

The V call is TRBV5-1, the J call TRBJ2-1; a weak D match, TRBD1 (6 bases). The CDR3 is 11 residues long. The germline CDR1 and CDR2 sequences are SGHRS and YFSETQ. V dropped 4 bases and J dropped 15 bases, with 14 bases sitting between them. CDR3 amino acids: CASSPERGWFF. As DNA, the CDR3 is TGCGCCAGCAGCCCCGAAAGGGGGTGGTTCTTC.

The J gene is TRBJ2-3, the V gene TRBV5-5; 10 bases match TRBD1. The junction had 4 bases not matched to a gene; V was cut back by 5 bases and J by 4 bases. Germline V lookup: CDR1 SGHKS, CDR2 YYEKEE (reference sequence). The CDR3 has 14 amino acids. The CDR3 DNA reads TGTGCCAGCAGTTATGACAGGGGGCCAGATACGCAGTATTTT. Its protein product is CASSYDRGPDTQYF.

The rearrangement joins TRBV29-1 to TRBJ2-2; a possible D gene is TRBD2 (5 bases). The V gene's germline CDR1 is SQVTM and CDR2 ANQGSEA. The V and J ends lost 3 bases and 0 bases respectively, with 5 bases between them. The CDR3 runs 13 residues. The CDR3 is CSVDGANTGELFF. CDR3 DNA sequence: TGCAGCGTTGACGGGGCGAACACCGGGGAGCTGTTTTTT.

This sequence joins TRBV5-4 and TRBJ2-3; TRBD2 is a possible D gene (5 bases). Germline CDR1 and CDR2: SGHNT and YYREEE (reference sequence). This CDR3 is built from 15 residues. Deletions cut 0 bases from V and 4 bases from J, with 12 bases between. DNA of the CDR3: TGTGCCAGCAGCTTGGGAGGGTGGAGCCCAGATACGCAGTATTTT. Translation gives CASSLGGWSPDTQYF.

This chain connects TRBV20-1 to TRBJ2-3, with 9 bases lining up with TRBD2. J gave up 5 bases and V 3 bases, and 9 bases lay outside the gene matches. CDR1 DFQATT and CDR2 SNEGSKA come from the germline V gene (reference sequence). CDR3 length: 15 residues. The CDR3: CSASWLAGAKDTQYF. The CDR3 nucleotides are TGCAGTGCTAGTTGGTTAGCGGGGGCTAAAGATACGCAGTATTTT.

J is TRBJ1-1 and V is TRBV5-1; D call uncertain. Trimming took off 4 bases at V and 0 bases at J, with 7 bases between the two ends. This CDR3 has 13 residues. In germline, CDR1 is SGHRS, CDR2 YFSETQ. The CDR3 coding sequence is TGCGCCAGCAGCACCCTAATGAACACTGAAGCTTTCTTT. Protein product: CASSTLMNTEAFF.

J is TRBJ2-3 and V is TRBV5-1; 10 bases line up with TRBD2. Germline assignment: CDR1 SGHRS and CDR2 YFSETQ. Trimming removed 2 bases from V and 4 bases from J; junction bases left unmatched: 1. This CDR3 contains 14 residues. The CDR3 loop reads CASSFLAGADTQYF. CDR3 nucleotides: TGCGCCAGCAGCTTCCTAGCGGGGGCAGATACGCAGTATTTT.

The chain is built from TRBV5-1 and TRBJ2-7, with D perhaps matching TRBD1 (6 bases). The length of the CDR3 is 13 residues. Trimming shortened V by 3 bases and J by 6 bases, and 13 bases separated the two germline ends. CDR1 is SGHRS, CDR2 YFSETQ, per germline. CDR3 sequence (DNA): TGCGCCAGCAGCTCACGACAGGCTAGCGAGCAGTACTTC. Translated: CASSSRQASEQYF.

This clone was seen a handful of times. The chain recombines TRBV6-5 with TRBJ2-2, with D unclear. Trimming removed 6 bases from V and 4 bases from J, with 6 bases in between. The CDR3 extends over 12 amino acids. In germline, CDR1 is MNHEY, CDR2 SVGAGI. CDR3 bases: TGTGCCAGCAGGGGCCTCACCGGGGAGCTGTTTTTT. Translation: CASRGLTGELFF.